This record concerns one TCR beta chain sequence. Antigen: not known. Sequencing was performed with immunoSEQ multiplex PCR; in TCRdb, only in-frame clones are kept and a portion is missing. The sample carries roughly 150,000 clones, about 80% recorded once. This CDR3 comprises 16 residues. The ends were cut back, 2 bases at V and 6 bases at J, with 18 bases in the middle. Germline-derived CDR1 and CDR2 are MNHNY and SVGAGI (reference sequence). The data are from a study of T cell responses to AZD1222 COVID-19 vaccine. Study-level background: It was second doses at about 4 or about 12 weeks that were pooled. Study results and limitations: Repertoire sampling was restricted to post-peak T cell response timepoints. Clonal diversity may have been underestimated in mostly white British donors. Reports say nearly half of spike-specific TCRs go after unmutated variant regions.

The sample here was peripheral blood, taken on day 0 of AZD1222 vaccination. V gene TRBV6-6 combines with J gene TRBJ2-3; tentative D call: TRBD1 (8 bases). The receptor comes from an adult in good health. The CDR3 is CASSYLTGGGRDTQYF. The CDR3 DNA reads TGTGCCAGCAGTTACCTCACAGGGGGAGGGAGGGATACGCAGTATTTT.